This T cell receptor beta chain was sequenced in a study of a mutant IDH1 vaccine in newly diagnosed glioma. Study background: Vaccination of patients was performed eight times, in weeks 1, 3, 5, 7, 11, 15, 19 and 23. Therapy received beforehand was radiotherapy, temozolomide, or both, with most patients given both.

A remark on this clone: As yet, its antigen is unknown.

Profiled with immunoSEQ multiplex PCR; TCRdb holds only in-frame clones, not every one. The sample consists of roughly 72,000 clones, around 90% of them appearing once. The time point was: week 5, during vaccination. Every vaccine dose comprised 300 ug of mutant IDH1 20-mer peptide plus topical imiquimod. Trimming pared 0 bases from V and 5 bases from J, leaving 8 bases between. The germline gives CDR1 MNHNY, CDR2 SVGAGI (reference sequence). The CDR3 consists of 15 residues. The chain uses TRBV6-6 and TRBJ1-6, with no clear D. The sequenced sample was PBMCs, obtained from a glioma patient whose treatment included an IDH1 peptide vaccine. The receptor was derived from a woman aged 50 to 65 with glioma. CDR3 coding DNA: TGTGCCAGCAGTTACTCGTGGCCGAATAATTCACCCCTCCACTTT. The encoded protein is CASSYSWPNNSPLHF.